This TCR beta chain was found in a study of CD8+ T cells in alopecia areata. Study-level information: Tofacitinib administration persisted for 6 to 18 months, succeeded by 6 months off drug. Points from the study as a whole: In scalp and blood, many expanded lesional clones persisted during tofacitinib. Patients displayed less clarity in TCR sharing than mice, a finding possibly related to HLA.

Investigators isolated RNA and reverse transcribed it into cDNA to act as the sequencing template. Libraries were prepared by immunoSEQ multiplex PCR; TCRdb keeps only in-frame clonotypes and omits some of them. Of 200,000 to 250,000 clones in the sample, approximately 65% were seen once. Germline V lookup: CDR1 SQVTM, CDR2 ANQGSEA. V lost 4 bases and J lost 8, with 12 bases in between. The CDR3 loop spans 12 amino acids. This clone was observed a few times. Its target is not known. Specified treatment: oral pan-JAK inhibitor, 5-10 mg twice daily. Sequenced material: CD4+ T cells sorted from blood, taken between weeks 43 and 45, from a patient treated with tofacitinib. The gene calls are TRBV29-1 and TRBJ2-1; D is perhaps TRBD1 (5 bases). The sequence was obtained from a human donor with alopecia areata. CDR3 in DNA: TGCAGCGTTGCCCAGGGTGTTTATGAGCAGTTCTTC. It codes for CSVAQGVYEQFF.